A selection of T cell receptor beta chains follows, all from one sample in a study of T-cell memory formation after mild COVID-19. TCRdb reprocessed the 5' RACE reads with MiXCR, giving one entry per CDR3 protein. The table records over 300,000 distinct CDR3 sequences, 20% to 25% of them present only once. The specimen was PBMCs or a T cell subset sorted from them (not recorded which). The receptors shown here come from a man aged 18 to 30 who had mild COVID-19 (a few samples of this study predate the infection). Cell type and time point are not known. Each CDR3 is given with its conserved first and last residue. A D gene is named only where the DNA matches it firmly. Clone size is not always given. Where it is, it says once, few, many or a class for expanded clones.

TGTGCCAGCAGCTCTACAGGGGCCCCCTCCTACGAGCAGTACTTC | CASSSTGAPSYEQYF | TRBV5-5 | TRBD1 | TRBJ2-7 | .
TGTGCCAGCAGCTCCTTAGGACGAGGGGGCATTCAGTACTTC | CASSSLGRGGIQYF | TRBV7-3 | . | TRBJ2-4 | once
TGTGCCAGCAGCCAACTCACTAGCGGGGGCCTATCCCAGTACTTC | CASSQLTSGGLSQYF | TRBV4-2 | TRBD2 | TRBJ2-5 | .
TGTGCCACCAGTGACATGACAGACACCGGGGAGCTGTTTTTT | CATSDMTDTGELFF | TRBV24-1 | . | TRBJ2-2 | .
TGTGCCATCAGTGAGATCTGGGGCCCGAAGACTAATGAAAAACTGTTTTTT | CAISEIWGPKTNEKLFF | TRBV10-3 | . | TRBJ1-4 | .
TGTGCCAGCAGTTACTCGGGGGTAATCGCCGGGGAGCTGTTTTTT | CASSYSGVIAGELFF | TRBV6-5 | . | TRBJ2-2 | few
TGTGCCAGCAGCCAGGGACAGTGGAATGAAAAACTGTTTTTT | CASSQGQWNEKLFF | TRBV4-2 | TRBD1 | TRBJ1-4 | .
TGTGCCAGCAGTCACCCGTCGGCGGGTGAGCAGTTCTTC | CASSHPSAGEQFF | TRBV7-2 | . | TRBJ2-1 | .
TGCGCCAGCAGCCAAGTCGTAGGGTATAATGAGCAGTTCTTC | CASSQVVGYNEQFF | TRBV4-1 | . | TRBJ2-1 | .
TGTGCCAGCACCGGTTCGGAAGGGGAGCAGTACTTC | CASTGSEGEQYF | TRBV5-6 | . | TRBJ2-7 | .
TGCGCCAGCAGCTCGGGACAGGGCGCCGAAAAACTGTTTTTT | CASSSGQGAEKLFF | TRBV5-1 | TRBD1 | TRBJ1-4 | .
TGTGCCAGCACCGATGGGACTAGCGGGGGAGAGACCCAGTACTTC | CASTDGTSGGETQYF | TRBV6-1 | TRBD2 | TRBJ2-5 | .
TGTGCCAGCAGCTTAGATCCTGGGCCCCATTACGAGCAGTACTTC | CASSLDPGPHYEQYF | TRBV11-2 | . | TRBJ2-7 | few
TGTGCCAGCAGCTTATACACGGGGGCTGGGGCCAACGTCCTGACTTTC | CASSLYTGAGANVLTF | TRBV5-4 | . | TRBJ2-6 | .
TGTGCCAGCAGCCAAGAACTGCGGGGGGGCGGTGAGACCCAGTACTTC | CASSQELRGGGETQYF | TRBV4-2 | TRBD2 | TRBJ2-5 | .
TGCGCCAGCAGCCAAGAGGGGACAGGGGTGAAGGAGACCCAGTACTTC | CASSQEGTGVKETQYF | TRBV4-1 | TRBD1 | TRBJ2-5 | few
TGTGCCAGCGGCCATTCCCCAGAAGAGACCCAGTACTTC | CASGHSPEETQYF | TRBV27 | . | TRBJ2-5 | few
TGCAGTGCTAGAGAGCAGGGGACAGATACGCAGTATTTT | CSAREQGTDTQYF | TRBV20-1 | . | TRBJ2-3 | few
TGTGCCAGCAGCTCCAGACTAGTCACCAGGGAGACCCAGTACTTC | CASSSRLVTRETQYF | TRBV7-2 | . | TRBJ2-5 | .
TGTGCCAGCAGCTTTTCGAGTGGCAATCAGCCCCAGCATTTT | CASSFSSGNQPQHF | TRBV7-9 | . | TRBJ1-5 | .
TGTGCCAGCAGCCAAGATACGGGACAGCCCCAGCATTTT | CASSQDTGQPQHF | TRBV3-1 | . | TRBJ1-5 | .
TGTGCCAGCAGTTTAAGGGGGAAAAAGGCTGAAGCTTTCTTT | CASSLRGKKAEAFF | TRBV28 | . | TRBJ1-1 | .
TGTGCCAGCAGCCGAGGACCGAACACTGACACTGAAGCTTTCTTT | CASSRGPNTDTEAFF | TRBV5-6 | . | TRBJ1-1 | .
TGCAGCGTGACCGGAGGGACCTACGAGCAGTACTTC | CSVTGGTYEQYF | TRBV29-1 | . | TRBJ2-7 | few
TGCGCCAGCAGCTTGGAAAGGGCCACAGATACGCAGTATTTT | CASSLERATDTQYF | TRBV5-1 | . | TRBJ2-3 | .
TGTGCCAGCAGCGCCGGGACGGCGAGCTCCTACAATGAGCAGTTCTTC | CASSAGTASSYNEQFF | TRBV5-8 | . | TRBJ2-1 | .
TGTGCCAGCAGCTTCACGCCTTGGCAGGATTCTGATCGTAGCAATCAGCCCCAGCATTTT | CASSFTPWQDSDRSNQPQHF | TRBV7-9 | . | TRBJ1-5 | .
TGCAGCGTTAGGACAGGGGTTCAGCCCCAGCATTTT | CSVRTGVQPQHF | TRBV29-1 | TRBD1 | TRBJ1-5 | few
TGTGCCAGCAGTGGTCAGGCAGATACGCAGTATTTT | CASSGQADTQYF | TRBV6-6 | . | TRBJ2-3 | .
TGTGCCACCAGTGACACGAACTATGGCTACACCTTC | CATSDTNYGYTF | TRBV24-1 | . | TRBJ1-2 | .
TGCAGTGCTACAGGGGAGGGGCAAGAGACCCAGTACTTC | CSATGEGQETQYF | TRBV20-1 | . | TRBJ2-5 | .
TGTGCCAGCAGCACCCCTAGGTCTGACGGCTACACCTTC | CASSTPRSDGYTF | TRBV7-6 | . | TRBJ1-2 | .
TGTGCCAGCCACCAAGGGGACTACAATGAGCAGTTCTTC | CASHQGDYNEQFF | TRBV12-3/TRBV12-4 | . | TRBJ2-1 | many
TGTGCCAGCAGGAGGACAGCTTCGGTTGATGGCTACACCTTC | CASRRTASVDGYTF | TRBV3-1 | . | TRBJ1-2 | .
TGTGCCAGCAGCGTGTCGGGCCTTGCGGATACGCAGTATTTT | CASSVSGLADTQYF | TRBV9 | . | TRBJ2-3 | .
TGCGCCAGCAGGACTAGCAGTAGCACAGATACGCAGTATTTT | CASRTSSSTDTQYF | TRBV5-1 | TRBD2 | TRBJ2-3 | .
TGCAGTGCTAGGACTCGACAGGGGGCGTCCACCGGGGAGCTGTTTTTT | CSARTRQGASTGELFF | TRBV20-1 | TRBD1 | TRBJ2-2 | few
TGTGCCAGCAGTTCCTACAGTCCCCGGCACGGCTACACCTTC | CASSSYSPRHGYTF | TRBV28 | . | TRBJ1-2 | few
TGTGCCAGCAGCTACGACGGACGGAAAAACATTCAGTACTTC | CASSYDGRKNIQYF | TRBV7-2 | . | TRBJ2-4 | .
TGCGCCAGCAGCCGAAACTTGGGAGAGGGACGGTCCTACGAGCAGTACTTC | CASSRNLGEGRSYEQYF | TRBV4-3 | . | TRBJ2-7 | .
TGTGCCAGCAGTTGGACAGTACCCGGGGAGCTGTTTTTT | CASSWTVPGELFF | TRBV6-2/TRBV6-3 | . | TRBJ2-2 | .
TGTGCCATCAGTACAGGGTTCTATGGCTACACCTTC | CAISTGFYGYTF | TRBV10-3 | . | TRBJ1-2 | few
TGTGCCAGCAGCTTGACAACCTCCTCCTACGAGCAGTACTTC | CASSLTTSSYEQYF | TRBV7-9 | . | TRBJ2-7 | few
TGTGCCACCAGCAGAGATGGCAGGGCCACTGAAGCTTTCTTT | CATSRDGRATEAFF | TRBV15 | . | TRBJ1-1 | .
TGTGCCACCAGGAACACCGGGGAGCTGTTTTTT | CATRNTGELFF | TRBV6-1 | . | TRBJ2-2 | many
TGTGCCACCAGCAGAGAAGGGACAGCGAAAAACTATGGCTACACCTTC | CATSREGTAKNYGYTF | TRBV15 | TRBD1 | TRBJ1-2 | few
TGTGCCAGCAGCCAACTACTAGCGGGGGTTGAGACCCAGTACTTC | CASSQLLAGVETQYF | TRBV14 | TRBD2 | TRBJ2-5 | .
TGTGCCAGCAGCCTAGCACGAGCGGGGGGCAATGAGCAGTTCTTC | CASSLARAGGNEQFF | TRBV7-9 | TRBD2 | TRBJ2-1 | .
TGTGCCAGCAGCGATAACCGGGACATCAATCAGCCCCAGCATTTT | CASSDNRDINQPQHF | TRBV6-1 | . | TRBJ1-5 | few
TGTGCCAGCAGCTTAGTTAGGCCCGACAACTCCTACAATGAGCAGTTCTTC | CASSLVRPDNSYNEQFF | TRBV7-2 | . | TRBJ2-1 | .
TGTGCCAGCAGCTTACCAGGGGCGGGCAATCAGCCCCAGCATTTT | CASSLPGAGNQPQHF | TRBV7-2 | . | TRBJ1-5 | .
TGTGCCAGCAGCTTAAGGGGGCCCTCCTACGAGCAGTACTTC | CASSLRGPSYEQYF | TRBV7-9 | TRBD1 | TRBJ2-7 | few
TGCGCCAGCAGCTTGGGCGGGACACAGAATGAAAAACTGTTTTTT | CASSLGGTQNEKLFF | TRBV5-1 | . | TRBJ1-4 | few
TGTGCCAGCAGTTTCCCCCCGGGCAGAGCCTTCACCGGGGAGCTGTTTTTT | CASSFPPGRAFTGELFF | TRBV12-3/TRBV12-4 | . | TRBJ2-2 | few
TGTGCCAGCAGCAAACCACTTCACCCAGGGGTAAACAATGAGCAGTTCTTC | CASSKPLHPGVNNEQFF | TRBV21-1 | . | TRBJ2-1 | .